What follows is one TCR beta chain and its context. As yet, its antigen is unknown. This sample is part of a study of cytomegalovirus exposure and HLA in healthy donors. On the study more broadly: Roughly 180 million T cells yielded 120 million or so unique TCR beta sequences, as an earlier analysis found. Around 80 million unique TCRs from HLA-typed donors were held in an early data release.

The PCR employed 60 Vbeta primers together with 13 Jbeta primers. Original processing notes: Later reanalysis found 80 million or so unique TCR beta chains, some 10 million of them shared. Measured with immunoSEQ multiplex PCR; TCRdb has only the in-frame clones, and not every one. Clone size and the V and J calls come from that table; the DNA yielded D and trimming. This sample carries roughly 200,000 clones, 75% of them seen once, and the ten largest clones take approximately 2.9%. Findings and caveats of the study: For most subjects, TCR beta sequences were reported to predict HLA-A and HLA-B alleles with accuracy.

Germline V gene data show CDR1 as MGHRA and CDR2 as YSYEKL. With 2 bases removed from V and 5 bases from J, the gap between germline ends came to 13 bases. The CDR3 runs 15 residues. Specimen: PBMCs. The gene calls are TRBV4-1 and TRBJ2-1; D is undetermined. The receptor comes from a male donor in good health and CMV-seronegative. The DNA of the CDR3 is TGCGCCAGCAGCCAATTTAGCCCTCTTAACAATGAGCAGTTCTTC. Protein sequence: CASSQFSPLNNEQFF.